The present entry profiles one TCR beta chain with its context. What it binds is unknown. The CDR3 is 16 residues long. The ends were cut back, 1 base at V and 1 base at J, with 13 bases in the middle. CDR1 is KGHSH, CDR2 LQKENI, per germline. The record originates from a study of OX40 agonist ivuxolimab in advanced cancers. The wider study: Ivuxolimab doses were 0.01, 0.1, 0.3, 1.5, 3 or 10 mg/kg every 2 weeks.

TCRdb keeps only in-frame clones here, not all; method: immunoSEQ multiplex PCR. The data show 55,000 to 90,000 clones, with approximately 86% seen just once and over 2% held by the top ten. Study findings and constraints: The 0.1-3.0 mg/kg partial responders had among the lowest clonal expansion. Blood T cells, both CD4+ and CD8+, expanded clonally by week 6 at 0.1 to 3.0 mg/kg.

This chain uses TRBV18 with TRBJ1-2, with D maybe TRBD1 (6 bases). The sequences come from CD4+ or CD8+ T cells sorted from blood, collected in a trial of the OX40 agonist ivuxolimab. The sequence derives from an adult with an advanced solid tumor such as melanoma, head and neck, liver or kidney cancer. As DNA, the CDR3 is TGTGCCAGCTCACCACTTGGGACAACACTTAACTATGGCTACACCTTC. Translated, it gives CASSPLGTTLNYGYTF.